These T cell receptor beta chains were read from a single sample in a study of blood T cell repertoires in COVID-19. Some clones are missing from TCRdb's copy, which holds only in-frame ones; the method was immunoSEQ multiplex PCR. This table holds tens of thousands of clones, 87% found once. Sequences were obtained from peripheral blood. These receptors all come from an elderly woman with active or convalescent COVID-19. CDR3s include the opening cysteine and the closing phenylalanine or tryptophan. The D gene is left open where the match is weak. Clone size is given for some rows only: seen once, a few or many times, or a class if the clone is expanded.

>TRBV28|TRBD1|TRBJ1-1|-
CASSGGMGTEAFF
TGTGCCTCCTCAGGGGGCATGGGCACTGAAGCTTTCTTT
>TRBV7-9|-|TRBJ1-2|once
CASSLAAGYTF
TGTGCCAGCAGCTTGGCTGCTGGCTACACCTTC
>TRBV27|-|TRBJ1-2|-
CASSFRDTNGYTF
TGTGCCAGCAGTTTTCGGGACACAAATGGCTACACCTTC
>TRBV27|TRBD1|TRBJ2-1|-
CASSRTGGSSYNEQFF
TGTGCCAGCAGTAGGACAGGGGGTAGCTCCTACAATGAGCAGTTCTTC
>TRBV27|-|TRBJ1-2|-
CASSFDPRPGSGYGYTF
TGTGCCAGCAGTTTTGACCCTCGTCCGGGAAGTGGCTATGGCTACACCTTC
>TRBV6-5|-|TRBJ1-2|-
CASHTLAGKGGYTF
TGTGCCAGCCATACCCTGGCAGGGAAGGGTGGCTACACCTTC
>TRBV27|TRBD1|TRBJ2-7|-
CASSLGQDYEQYF
TGTGCCAGCAGTCTAGGACAGGACTACGAGCAGTACTTC
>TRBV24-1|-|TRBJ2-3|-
CATSDIGVGTSTDTQYF
TGTGCCACCAGTGATATCGGAGTAGGGACTAGCACAGATACGCAGTATTTT
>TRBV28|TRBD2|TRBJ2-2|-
CASSFLGLAGANTGELFF
TGTGCCAGCAGTTTCCTAGGACTAGCGGGTGCGAACACCGGGGAGCTGTTTTTT
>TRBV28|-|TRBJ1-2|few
CASSPPGTPGGYTF
TGTGCCAGCAGTCCTCCAGGGACTCCTGGGGGCTACACCTTC
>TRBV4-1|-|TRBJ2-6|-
CASSQDRGSSGANVLTF
TGCGCCAGCAGCCAAGATAGGGGGAGCTCTGGGGCCAACGTCCTGACTTTC
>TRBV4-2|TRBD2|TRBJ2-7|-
CASSQAGGQTYEQYF
TGTGCCAGCAGCCAAGCGGGGGGGCAGACTTACGAGCAGTACTTC
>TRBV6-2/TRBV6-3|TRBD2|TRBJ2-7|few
CASSGRGLAVTYEQYF
TGTGCCAGCAGTGGGAGGGGACTAGCGGTTACCTACGAGCAGTACTTC
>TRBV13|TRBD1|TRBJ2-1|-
CATTGGTGDNEQFF
TGTGCCACGACAGGGGGGACAGGGGACAATGAGCAGTTCTTC
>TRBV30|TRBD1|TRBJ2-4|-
CAWNRGRNIQYF
TGTGCCTGGAACAGGGGGAGGAACATTCAGTACTTC
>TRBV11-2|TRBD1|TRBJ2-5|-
CASSLEPQGAGGTQYF
TGTGCCAGCAGCTTAGAACCACAGGGGGCCGGGGGGACCCAGTACTTC
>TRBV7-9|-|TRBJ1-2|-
CASSPAGVSGYTF
TGTGCCAGCAGCCCGGCGGGGGTTAGTGGCTACACCTTC
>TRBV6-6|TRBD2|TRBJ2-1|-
CASSLAGVDYNEQFF
TGTGCCAGCAGCTTAGCGGGGGTGGACTACAATGAGCAGTTCTTC
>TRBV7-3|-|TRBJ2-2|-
CASSSDKGQLFF
TGTGCCAGCAGCTCCGACAAGGGGCAGCTGTTTTTT
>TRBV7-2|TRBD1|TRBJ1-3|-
CASSPTSGRGAGNTIYF
TGTGCCAGCAGCCCCACTTCGGGCAGGGGGGCAGGAAACACCATATATTTT
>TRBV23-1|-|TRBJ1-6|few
CASSQPRVKPDSPLHF
TGCGCCAGCAGTCAACCCCGGGTCAAGCCCGATTCACCCCTCCACTTT
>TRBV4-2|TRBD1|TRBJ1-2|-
CASRDRGSYGYTF
TGTGCCAGCAGGGACAGGGGATCCTATGGCTACACCTTC
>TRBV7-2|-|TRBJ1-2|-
CASSPDKNYGYTF
TGTGCCAGCAGCCCGGACAAGAACTATGGCTACACCTTC
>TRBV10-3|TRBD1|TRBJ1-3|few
CAISDDRAAHPGNTIYF
TGTGCCATCAGTGACGACAGGGCGGCTCATCCTGGAAACACCATATATTTT
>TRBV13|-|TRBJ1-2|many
CASSPNTGQTFYGYTF
TGTGCCAGCAGCCCGAACACCGGACAGACTTTCTATGGCTACACCTTC
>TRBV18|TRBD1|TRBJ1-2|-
CASSPGQGAGGYTF
TGTGCCAGCTCACCGGGTCAGGGGGCTGGCGGCTACACCTTC
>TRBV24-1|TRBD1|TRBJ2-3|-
CATRDRGTDTQYF
TGTGCCACCAGGGACAGGGGCACAGATACGCAGTATTTT
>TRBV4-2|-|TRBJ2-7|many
CASSQDSGSYEQYF
TGTGCCAGCAGCCAAGATTCAGGGTCCTACGAGCAGTACTTC
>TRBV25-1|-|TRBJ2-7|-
CASSTGSYEQYF
TGTGCCAGCAGTACAGGGTCCTACGAGCAGTACTTC
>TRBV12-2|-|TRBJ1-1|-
CASRPGTGGATTEAFF
TGTGCAAGTCGCCCGGGGACAGGGGGCGCAACCACTGAAGCTTTCTTT
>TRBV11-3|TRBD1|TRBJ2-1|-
CASSARDRGSNEQFF
TGTGCCAGCAGTGCCCGGGACAGGGGTTCCAATGAGCAGTTCTTC
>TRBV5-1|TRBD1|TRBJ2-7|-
CASSSPGQGSYEQYF
TGCGCCAGCAGCTCACCGGGACAGGGTAGTTACGAGCAGTACTTC
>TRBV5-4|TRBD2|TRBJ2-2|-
CASRGSSGENTGELFF
TGTGCCAGCAGGGGGTCTAGCGGGGAGAACACCGGGGAGCTGTTTTTT
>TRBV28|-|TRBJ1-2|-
CASSFSTHNYGYTF
TGTGCCAGCAGTTTTTCGACACATAACTATGGCTACACCTTC
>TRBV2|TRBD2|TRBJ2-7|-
CASRGAGTLYEQYF
TGTGCCAGCAGAGGAGCGGGGACTCTCTACGAGCAGTACTTC
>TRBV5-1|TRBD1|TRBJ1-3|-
CASSSTGAAGNTIYF
TGCGCCAGCAGCTCTACAGGGGCCGCTGGAAACACCATATATTTT
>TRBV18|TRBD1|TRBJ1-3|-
CASSPMGQGDTIYF
TGTGCCAGCTCACCAATGGGACAGGGAGACACCATATATTTT
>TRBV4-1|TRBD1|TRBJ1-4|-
CASSQEDRGEKLFF
TGCGCCAGCAGCCAAGAGGACAGGGGGGAAAAACTGTTTTTT
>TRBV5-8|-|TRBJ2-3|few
CASRSLRRGTDTQYF
TGTGCCAGCCGGAGTTTAAGGAGGGGCACAGATACGCAGTATTTT
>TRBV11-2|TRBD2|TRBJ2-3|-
CASSRGLAGYRSSTDTQYF
TGTGCCAGCAGCCGAGGACTAGCGGGGTATCGCTCTAGCACAGATACGCAGTATTTT
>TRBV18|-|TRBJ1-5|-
CASSLGQYSNQPQHF
TGTGCCAGCTCACTCGGACAGTATAGCAATCAGCCCCAGCATTTT
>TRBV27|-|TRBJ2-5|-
CASRRRDTAGETQYF
TGTGCCAGCAGGCGCCGGGACACCGCTGGGGAGACCCAGTACTTC
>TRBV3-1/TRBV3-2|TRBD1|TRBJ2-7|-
CASSQDTGVDEQYF
TGTGCCAGCAGCCAAGACACAGGGGTAGACGAGCAGTACTTC
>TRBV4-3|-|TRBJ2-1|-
CASSQDPPPSYNEQFF
TGCGCCAGCAGCCAAGATCCTCCCCCCTCCTACAATGAGCAGTTCTTC
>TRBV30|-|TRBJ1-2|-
CAWTETGWGRGYTF
TGTGCCTGGACGGAGACAGGCTGGGGCCGGGGCTACACCTTC
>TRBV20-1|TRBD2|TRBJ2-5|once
CSASPPSGRRETQYF
TGCAGTGCTAGTCCTCCTAGCGGGAGGAGAGAGACCCAGTACTTC
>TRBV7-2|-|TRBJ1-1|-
CASSLFTGRTEAFF
TGTGCCAGCAGCTTATTTACAGGGCGCACTGAAGCTTTCTTT
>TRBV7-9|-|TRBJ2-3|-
CASSLYRGSTDTQYF
TGTGCCAGCAGCTTATATCGGGGTTCCACAGATACGCAGTATTTT
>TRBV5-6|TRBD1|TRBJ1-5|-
CASSRRGQGYSNQPQHF
TGTGCCAGCAGCCGAAGGGGACAGGGCTATAGCAATCAGCCCCAGCATTTT
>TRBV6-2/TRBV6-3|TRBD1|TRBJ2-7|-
CASSTGQVERYF
TGTGCCAGCAGTACCGGACAGGTTGAAAGGTACTTC
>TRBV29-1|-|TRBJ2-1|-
CSVGPRRADEQFF
TGCAGCGTTGGCCCGCGGAGGGCCGATGAGCAGTTCTTC
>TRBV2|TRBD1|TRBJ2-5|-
CASSEDTGARETQYF
TGTGCCAGCAGTGAAGACACAGGGGCGAGGGAGACCCAGTACTTC
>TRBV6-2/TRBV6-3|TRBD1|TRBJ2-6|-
CASSGTVSGANVLTF
TGTGCCAGCAGCGGGACAGTCTCTGGGGCCAACGTCCTGACTTTC
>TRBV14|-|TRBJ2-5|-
CASSHRGAKTQYF
TGTGCCAGCAGCCACAGGGGGGCGAAGACCCAGTACTTC
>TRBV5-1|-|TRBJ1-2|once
CASSLDLTNGYTF
TGCGCCAGCAGCTTGGATTTAACTAATGGCTACACCTTC
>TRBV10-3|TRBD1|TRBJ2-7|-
CAISLGTGGYEQYF
TGTGCCATCAGTCTCGGGACAGGGGGCTACGAGCAGTACTTC
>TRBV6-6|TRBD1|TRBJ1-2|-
CASSPPEGARGYTF
TGTGCCAGCAGCCCCCCCGAGGGGGCGAGAGGCTACACCTTC
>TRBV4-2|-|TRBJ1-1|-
CASSSEGGVTEAFF
TGTGCCAGCAGCTCGGAGGGGGGGGTCACTGAAGCTTTCTTT
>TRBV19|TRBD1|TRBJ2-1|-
CASSVLGTATWGEQFF
TGTGCCAGTAGTGTATTGGGGACAGCGACCTGGGGTGAGCAGTTCTTC